One and the same sample provided the 22 T cell receptor beta chains below, sequenced in a study of shared clonotypes between healthy human individuals. Produced via immunoSEQ multiplex PCR; TCRdb's table is partial and in-frame only. The sample has approximately 700,000 clones, around three quarters seen once. Sequences were obtained from memory CD4+ T cells sorted from blood. Subset given: CD45RA-negative fraction. The receptors derive from a woman aged 30 to 39 in good health.

The table lists this clone with a count of one. This chain joins TRBV14 and TRBJ2-3; 12 positions match TRBD2. The CDR3 sequence is 18 residues long. Germline lookup yields CDR1 SGHDN and CDR2 FVKESK. J was trimmed by 3 bases and V by 0 bases; bases with no gene match: 7. The CDR3 DNA reads TGTGCCAGCAGCCAAGATCTAGCGGGAGGGTTATTGACAGATACGCAGTATTTT. This sequence encodes CASSQDLAGGLLTDTQYF. The variable domain in full, completed from reference TRBV14 and TRBJ2-3, reads EAGVTQFPSHSVIEKGQTVTLRCDPISGHDNLYWYRRVMGKEIKFLLHFVKESKQDESGMPNNRFLAERTGGTYSTLKVQPAELEDSGVYFCASSQDLAGGLLTDTQYFGPGTRLTVL.

The table lists this clone with a few counts. The gene calls are TRBV15 and TRBJ1-5; 7 bases are shared with TRBD1. This CDR3 has 15 residues. Germline V gene lookup returns CDR1 LNHNV and CDR2 YYDKDF (reference sequence). The V and J ends lost 1 base and 4 bases, in that order; junction bases with no gene match: 4. In DNA form, the CDR3 reads TGTGCCACCAGCAGAGTAAAGGGGGCTAATCAGCCCCAGCATTTT. Amino acid sequence: CATSRVKGANQPQHF.

The count of this clone is one. V gene TRBV2 combines with J gene TRBJ2-1; TRBD2 agrees at 10 bases. The CDR3 runs 16 residues. Looked up from germline, CDR1 is SNHLY and CDR2 is FYNNEI. Germline trimming cut 6 bases from V and 4 bases from J; bases unmatched to any gene: 9. The CDR3, as DNA: TGTGCCAGCAGCCCCCTGCTAGCGGGAGCTTACAATGAGCAGTTCTTC. Amino acids: CASSPLLAGAYNEQFF.

The rearrangement joins TRBV6-1 to TRBJ2-7, with 7 bases fitting TRBD1. CDR1 is MNHNS, CDR2 SASEGT, per germline. V shed 4 bases, J shed 3 bases, and the junction held 9 bases outside the gene matches. This CDR3 has 15 amino acids. The CDR3 sequence is CASSGAQGEYYEQYF. CDR3 DNA: TGTGCCAGCAGTGGAGCTCAGGGGGAGTACTACGAGCAGTACTTC.

V usage is TRBV4-2 and J usage is TRBJ2-7; 9 bases map to TRBD1. Trimming cost V 3 bases and J 2 bases; bases outside gene matches: 8. Germline assignment: CDR1 LGHNA and CDR2 YNFKEQ. The CDR3 covers 16 residues. The CDR3 loop is CASSHLPGQGPYEQYF. In nucleotides, the CDR3 is TGTGCCAGCAGCCATTTACCGGGACAGGGTCCCTACGAGCAGTACTTC.

The CDR3 is CASSHLPGNEQFF. CDR3 bases: TGTGCCAGCAGCCACCTCCCCGGAAATGAGCAGTTCTTC. The V and J genes are TRBV4-2 and TRBJ2-1, with D unclear. Per germline, CDR1 LGHNA and CDR2 YNFKEQ. V was cut by 3 bases and J by 7 bases, with 10 bases left in between. The CDR3 is 13 residues long.

This sequence joins TRBV6-4 and TRBJ2-7; 11 bases align to TRBD2. This CDR3 is 14 amino acids long. The V gene end was trimmed by 6 bases and the J gene end by 6 bases; junction bases not matched to a gene: 7. CDR1 and CDR2 (germline): MRHNA, SNTAGT. The CDR3 here is CASRRLAGIGEQYF. The CDR3 DNA sequence: TGTGCCAGCAGAAGACTAGCGGGAATCGGCGAGCAGTACTTC.

The chain links TRBV28 to TRBJ1-4, with D possibly matching TRBD1 (5 bases). Germline values: CDR1 MDHEN, CDR2 SYDVKM. CDR3 size: 14 residues. Trimming stripped 6 bases from V and 5 bases from J, with 13 bases between. The chain's CDR3 is CASSDYGGNEKLFF. In nucleotides, the CDR3 is TGTGCCAGCAGCGACTACGGGGGGAATGAAAAACTGTTTTTT.

J is TRBJ2-4 and V is TRBV2; D possibly uses TRBD1 or TRBD2 (5 bases each). The CDR3 has 14 amino acids. V was pared by 7 bases and J by 6 bases, with 16 bases between. Per germline, CDR1 SNHLY and CDR2 FYNNEI. In DNA, the CDR3 is TGTGCCAGCACCCCCCAGGGACCCTCAAACATTCAGTACTTC. Its protein product is CASTPQGPSNIQYF.

The chain couples TRBV7-6 to TRBJ2-1; 10 bases align to TRBD2. The CDR3 consists of 16 residues. CDR1 is SGHVS, CDR2 FNYEAQ, per germline. V was clipped by 5 bases and J by 1 base; unmatched bases: 5. CDR3 in amino acids: CASSALAGGSYNEQFF. The CDR3 DNA reads as TGTGCCAGCAGCGCGTTAGCGGGAGGTTCCTACAATGAGCAGTTCTTC.

The chain recombines TRBV6-5 with TRBJ2-3; 11 nucleotides align to TRBD2. The trim removed 4 bases at V and 1 base at J, leaving 1 base unmatched. From germline, CDR1 is MNHEY and CDR2 SVGAGI. The CDR3 length is 15 residues. CDR3 protein: CASSFSGRGTDTQYF. For the CDR3, the DNA is TGTGCCAGCAGTTTTAGCGGGAGGGGCACAGATACGCAGTATTTT.

The V call is TRBV4-2, the J call TRBJ2-6; D uncertain. In germline, CDR1 is LGHNA, CDR2 YNFKEQ. V dropped 1 base and J dropped 3 bases, with 7 bases sitting between them. The CDR3 is 15 residues long. CDR3 in amino acids: CASSQGYNGANVLTF. The CDR3 DNA reads as TGTGCCAGCAGCCAAGGGTACAATGGGGCCAACGTCCTGACTTTC.

This clone occurred many times. The same CDR3 can be traced to other DNA sequences in this sample. The J gene is TRBJ2-2, the V gene TRBV5-6, with D unresolved. This CDR3 region has 14 residues. Between the trimmed V and J ends, which lost 0 bases and 4 bases, there was a span of 7 bases. Germline CDR1 SGHDT, CDR2 YYEEEE. The CDR3, as DNA: TGTGCCAGCAGCTTGGGGGCAAGCACCGGGGAGCTGTTTTTT. It yields the protein CASSLGASTGELFF.

The chain combines TRBV10-3 with TRBJ1-2; D unresolved. Germline V gives CDR1 ENHRY, CDR2 SYGVKD. V was cut by 2 bases and J by 4 bases, with 8 bases left in between. The CDR3 is 13 residues long. The CDR3: CAISEGEVYGYTF. The CDR3 DNA sequence: TGTGCCATCAGTGAGGGAGAAGTCTATGGCTACACCTTC.

The rearrangement links TRBV2 to TRBJ2-7; 9 bases are shared with TRBD2. The germline V gene encodes CDR1 SNHLY and CDR2 FYNNEI. Trimming at V came to 2 bases and at J to 9 bases, leaving 11 bases not matched to a gene. The CDR3 loop spans 15 amino acids. CDR3 coding DNA: TGTGCCAGCAGTGAATTCCTAGCGGGATTATGGCCGCAGTACTTC. This encodes CASSEFLAGLWPQYF.

The V and J genes are TRBV11-2 and TRBJ1-3; TRBD1 matches at 9 bases. V was clipped by 5 bases and J by 1 base; unmatched bases: 12. The CDR3 runs to 18 residues. Germline V lookup: CDR1 SGHAT, CDR2 FQNNGV. For the CDR3, the DNA is TGTGCCAGCAGCATGAACAGACCCGGGACAGGGTCTGGAAACACCATATATTTT. This gives the protein CASSMNRPGTGSGNTIYF.

This chain joins TRBV5-1 and TRBJ2-5; no clear D. With 3 bases removed from V and 3 bases from J, the gap between germline ends came to 6 bases. There are 12 residues in the CDR3. Looked up from germline, CDR1 is SGHRS and CDR2 is YFSETQ. The CDR3 nucleotides read TGCGCCAGCAGCTCGGCAGAAGAGACCCAGTACTTC. Encoded protein: CASSSAEETQYF.

The V call is TRBV10-3, the J call TRBJ2-3; 9 nucleotides line up with TRBD1. Germline CDR1 and CDR2: ENHRY and SYGVKD. The length of the CDR3 is 15 residues. J gave up 2 bases and V 3 bases, and 3 bases lay outside the gene matches. The CDR3, as DNA: TGTGCCATCAGTGACGGGACAGGGAACACAGATACGCAGTATTTT. Amino acids: CAISDGTGNTDTQYF.

This chain joins TRBV6-1 and TRBJ2-7, with D uncertain. The ends were cut back, 5 bases at V and 4 bases at J, with 6 bases in the middle. Germline loops: CDR1 MNHNS, CDR2 SASEGT. The CDR3 has 11 amino acids. The CDR3, as DNA: TGTGCCAGCAGTTGGGCATACGAGCAGTACTTC. It encodes CASSWAYEQYF.

This clone was found a few times. CDR3 nucleotide sequence: TGCAGCGTTGGATGGGGGGCGGGTGAAAAACTGTTTTTT. Translating it yields CSVGWGAGEKLFF. V gene TRBV29-1 combines with J gene TRBJ1-4, with D possibly being TRBD1 (6 bases). V was trimmed by 4 bases and J by 7 bases, leaving 13 bases between them. Germline assignment: CDR1 SQVTM and CDR2 ANQGSEA. The length of the CDR3 is 13 residues.

Only one count was recorded for this clone. V usage is TRBV5-5 and J usage is TRBJ2-7; tentative D call: TRBD1 (7 bases). Germline-derived CDR1 and CDR2 are SGHKS and YYEKEE (reference sequence). V lost 3 bases to trimming and J lost 7 bases, with 17 bases between them. CDR3 size: 14 residues. The DNA of the CDR3 is TGTGCCAGCAGCTCGGCCAGGGGGGTTTGGGAGCAGTACTTC. This sequence encodes CASSSARGVWEQYF.

This sequence joins TRBV2 and TRBJ1-2, with a possible D match to TRBD1 (6 bases). V lost 4 bases and J 7 bases, leaving 13 bases between the germline ends. Germline V gene lookup returns CDR1 SNHLY and CDR2 FYNNEI. The CDR3 length is 13 residues. CDR3 amino acids: CASSVSGAGGYTF. For the CDR3, the DNA is TGTGCCAGCAGTGTGTCAGGGGCTGGTGGCTACACCTTC.